This is a list of T cell receptor beta chains from one sample in a study of early T cells in non-severe SARS-CoV-2 infection. TCRdb passed the 5' RACE reads through MiXCR, listing each CDR3 protein once. This sample has about 46,000 distinct CDR3 sequences, with about 5.2% found just once. The starting material was whole blood, obtained at baseline. These receptors were collected from an adult who was a healthcare worker with PCR-confirmed SARS-CoV-2 infection or an uninfected control (not recorded which). CDR3s include the opening cysteine and the closing phenylalanine or tryptophan. The order of the fields is V gene, CDR3 length, clone size, J gene, D gene, CDR3 protein, CDR3 DNA. D genes are given only for firm matches. A clone size is listed for some rows: how often the clone was seen (once, few, many), or a class if it is expanded.

v_call: TRBV30; cdr3_length: 13; clone_size: many; j_call: TRBJ1-1; d_call: NA; cdr3_aa: CAWSVLKNTEAFF; cdr3_nt: TGTGCCTGGAGTGTACTGAAGAACACTGAAGCTTTCTTT
v_call: TRBV27; cdr3_length: 17; clone_size: many; j_call: TRBJ2-1; d_call: TRBD2; cdr3_aa: CASSHRTSGRLGNEQFF; cdr3_nt: TGTGCCAGCAGTCACCGGACTAGCGGGAGGTTAGGTAATGAGCAGTTCTTC
v_call: TRBV19; cdr3_length: 12; clone_size: many; j_call: TRBJ1-1; d_call: NA; cdr3_aa: CATDEVGRGAFF; cdr3_nt: TGTGCCACAGACGAGGTTGGGAGAGGAGCTTTCTTT
v_call: TRBV7-9; cdr3_length: 14; clone_size: many; j_call: TRBJ2-7; d_call: TRBD2; cdr3_aa: CASSSGLARGEQYF; cdr3_nt: TGTGCCAGCAGCTCGGGACTAGCCCGCGGGGAGCAGTACTTC
v_call: TRBV3-1; cdr3_length: 13; clone_size: NA; j_call: TRBJ1-2; d_call: NA; cdr3_aa: CASSPQGYGGYTF; cdr3_nt: TGTGCCAGCAGCCCCCAGGGGTACGGTGGCTACACCTTC
v_call: TRBV5-1; cdr3_length: 20; clone_size: many; j_call: TRBJ2-4; d_call: TRBD2; cdr3_aa: CASSFGELAGEWLAKNIQYF; cdr3_nt: TGCGCCAGCAGCTTCGGGGAGCTAGCGGGAGAGTGGCTGGCCAAAAACATTCAGTACTTC
v_call: TRBV7-6; cdr3_length: 13; clone_size: many; j_call: TRBJ2-7; d_call: NA; cdr3_aa: CASSPNRALEQYF; cdr3_nt: TGTGCCAGCAGCCCCAACAGGGCCCTAGAGCAGTACTTC
v_call: TRBV27; cdr3_length: 13; clone_size: many; j_call: TRBJ2-3; d_call: TRBD1; cdr3_aa: CASRAQGADTQYF; cdr3_nt: TGTGCCAGCAGGGCACAGGGGGCAGATACGCAGTATTTT
v_call: TRBV12-3/TRBV12-4; cdr3_length: 14; clone_size: many; j_call: TRBJ2-7; d_call: NA; cdr3_aa: CASSLHKSSYEQYF; cdr3_nt: TGTGCCAGCAGCCTACACAAGAGCTCCTACGAGCAGTACTTC
v_call: TRBV5-1; cdr3_length: 18; clone_size: few; j_call: TRBJ1-3; d_call: TRBD1; cdr3_aa: CASSPGTAVSLSGNTIYF; cdr3_nt: TGCGCCAGCAGCCCCGGGACAGCGGTCTCCCTCTCTGGAAACACCATATATTTT
v_call: TRBV18; cdr3_length: 13; clone_size: large; j_call: TRBJ1-2; d_call: TRBD1; cdr3_aa: CASSPDRGTGYTF; cdr3_nt: TGTGCCAGCTCACCAGACAGGGGAACTGGCTACACCTTC
v_call: TRBV20-1; cdr3_length: 13; clone_size: many; j_call: TRBJ2-2; d_call: NA; cdr3_aa: CSAEGFGTGELFF; cdr3_nt: TGCAGTGCAGAGGGGTTCGGTACCGGGGAGCTGTTTTTT
v_call: TRBV6-5; cdr3_length: 14; clone_size: many; j_call: TRBJ2-7; d_call: NA; cdr3_aa: CASSYGLGALEQYF; cdr3_nt: TGTGCCAGCAGTTACGGTCTAGGGGCACTCGAGCAGTACTTC
v_call: TRBV24-1; cdr3_length: 15; clone_size: many; j_call: TRBJ2-3; d_call: TRBD2; cdr3_aa: CATSAASGPTDTQYF; cdr3_nt: TGTGCCACCAGTGCGGCTAGCGGACCCACAGATACGCAGTATTTT
v_call: TRBV10-3; cdr3_length: 16; clone_size: many; j_call: TRBJ2-2; d_call: TRBD1; cdr3_aa: CAIRLSTGTNTGELFF; cdr3_nt: TGTGCCATCAGACTATCGACAGGGACGAACACCGGGGAGCTGTTTTTT
v_call: TRBV9; cdr3_length: 13; clone_size: few; j_call: TRBJ2-1; d_call: NA; cdr3_aa: CASSGGLDNEQFF; cdr3_nt: TGTGCCAGCAGCGGAGGACTCGACAATGAGCAGTTCTTC
v_call: TRBV20-1; cdr3_length: 15; clone_size: NA; j_call: TRBJ1-1; d_call: TRBD1; cdr3_aa: CSARGDRAMNTEAFF; cdr3_nt: TGCAGTGCTAGAGGGGACAGGGCCATGAACACTGAAGCTTTCTTT
v_call: TRBV7-8; cdr3_length: 14; clone_size: few; j_call: TRBJ2-3; d_call: TRBD2; cdr3_aa: CVSSRGRSTDTQYF; cdr3_nt: TGTGTCAGCAGCCGCGGGAGGAGCACAGATACGCAGTATTTT
v_call: TRBV20-1; cdr3_length: 16; clone_size: many; j_call: TRBJ2-1; d_call: TRBD2; cdr3_aa: CSARDSASGPYNEQFF; cdr3_nt: TGCAGTGCTAGAGATTCCGCTAGCGGGCCCTACAATGAGCAGTTCTTC
v_call: TRBV15; cdr3_length: 15; clone_size: medium-sized; j_call: TRBJ2-5; d_call: TRBD1; cdr3_aa: CATSRGRQGYETQYF; cdr3_nt: TGTGCCACCAGCAGAGGACGACAGGGCTACGAGACCCAGTACTTC
v_call: TRBV6-5; cdr3_length: 14; clone_size: few; j_call: TRBJ1-5; d_call: NA; cdr3_aa: CASKTSTDNQPQHF; cdr3_nt: TGTGCCAGCAAGACCTCCACGGACAATCAGCCCCAGCATTTT
v_call: TRBV7-2; cdr3_length: 15; clone_size: many; j_call: TRBJ2-1; d_call: NA; cdr3_aa: CASSLESESYNEQFF; cdr3_nt: TGTGCCAGCAGCTTAGAGAGTGAATCCTACAATGAGCAGTTCTTC
v_call: TRBV28; cdr3_length: 14; clone_size: many; j_call: TRBJ2-2; d_call: NA; cdr3_aa: CATMGQKNTGELFF; cdr3_nt: TGTGCCACCATGGGGCAGAAGAACACCGGGGAGCTGTTTTTT
v_call: TRBV20-1; cdr3_length: 15; clone_size: many; j_call: TRBJ2-5; d_call: TRBD2; cdr3_aa: CSGLAEPLYQETQYF; cdr3_nt: TGCAGCGGACTAGCGGAGCCCCTATACCAAGAGACCCAGTACTTC
v_call: TRBV7-3; cdr3_length: 15; clone_size: NA; j_call: TRBJ2-1; d_call: NA; cdr3_aa: CASSMGLPADNEQFF; cdr3_nt: TGTGCCAGCAGCATGGGACTCCCCGCGGACAATGAGCAGTTCTTC
v_call: TRBV7-9; cdr3_length: 18; clone_size: many; j_call: TRBJ2-1; d_call: NA; cdr3_aa: CASSLEFGLGSSYNEQFF; cdr3_nt: TGTGCCAGCAGCTTAGAGTTCGGGCTAGGCAGCTCCTACAATGAGCAGTTCTTC
v_call: TRBV5-1; cdr3_length: 16; clone_size: many; j_call: TRBJ2-1; d_call: NA; cdr3_aa: CASSFLRGALFNEQFF; cdr3_nt: TGCGCCAGCAGCTTTTTGCGGGGCGCCCTCTTTAATGAGCAGTTCTTC
v_call: TRBV20-1; cdr3_length: 11; clone_size: many; j_call: TRBJ2-1; d_call: NA; cdr3_aa: CSATAYNEQFF; cdr3_nt: TGCAGTGCAACCGCCTACAATGAGCAGTTCTTC
v_call: TRBV30; cdr3_length: 14; clone_size: few; j_call: TRBJ2-2; d_call: TRBD2; cdr3_aa: CAWSVHGRTGELFF; cdr3_nt: TGTGCCTGGAGTGTACACGGGAGGACCGGGGAGCTGTTTTTT
v_call: TRBV2; cdr3_length: 14; clone_size: few; j_call: TRBJ2-6; d_call: TRBD1; cdr3_aa: CASLTGSGANVLTF; cdr3_nt: TGTGCCAGCTTGACAGGGTCTGGGGCCAACGTCCTGACTTTC
v_call: TRBV6-6; cdr3_length: 14; clone_size: many; j_call: TRBJ2-2; d_call: NA; cdr3_aa: CASSSPGASGELFF; cdr3_nt: TGTGCCAGCAGTTCCCCCGGGGCGTCCGGGGAGCTGTTTTTT
v_call: TRBV28; cdr3_length: 14; clone_size: many; j_call: TRBJ2-1; d_call: NA; cdr3_aa: CASSLPGYYNEQFF; cdr3_nt: TGTGCCAGCAGTTTGCCAGGATACTACAATGAGCAGTTCTTC
v_call: TRBV5-1; cdr3_length: 13; clone_size: few; j_call: TRBJ2-4; d_call: NA; cdr3_aa: CASRAELSNIQYF; cdr3_nt: TGCGCCAGCCGGGCGGAGCTTTCAAACATTCAGTACTTC
v_call: TRBV2; cdr3_length: 15; clone_size: many; j_call: TRBJ2-1; d_call: TRBD2; cdr3_aa: CAGTFLAGPYNEQFF; cdr3_nt: TGTGCCGGAACCTTTCTAGCGGGTCCTTACAATGAGCAGTTCTTC
v_call: TRBV7-2; cdr3_length: 14; clone_size: NA; j_call: TRBJ2-7; d_call: NA; cdr3_aa: CASSFSTGSYEQYF; cdr3_nt: TGTGCCAGCAGCTTCTCTACAGGTTCCTACGAGCAGTACTTC
v_call: TRBV11-2; cdr3_length: 15; clone_size: many; j_call: TRBJ2-7; d_call: TRBD1; cdr3_aa: CASSSISGGRNEQYF; cdr3_nt: TGTGCCAGCAGCTCCATTTCAGGGGGCCGGAACGAGCAGTACTTC
v_call: TRBV20-1; cdr3_length: 11; clone_size: many; j_call: TRBJ2-7; d_call: NA; cdr3_aa: CSASLDYEQYF; cdr3_nt: TGCAGTGCTAGTTTGGACTACGAGCAGTACTTC
v_call: TRBV6-5; cdr3_length: 15; clone_size: many; j_call: TRBJ2-5; d_call: TRBD2; cdr3_aa: CASSTSVRARETQYF; cdr3_nt: TGTGCCAGCAGTACTAGCGTCCGGGCCCGGGAGACCCAGTACTTC
v_call: TRBV4-1; cdr3_length: 19; clone_size: few; j_call: TRBJ2-7; d_call: TRBD2; cdr3_aa: CASSQAITGTSGRNYEQYF; cdr3_nt: TGCGCCAGCAGCCAAGCCATTACCGGGACTAGCGGGAGAAACTACGAGCAGTACTTC
v_call: TRBV5-6; cdr3_length: 13; clone_size: many; j_call: TRBJ2-7; d_call: NA; cdr3_aa: CASSLWADYEQYF; cdr3_nt: TGTGCCAGCAGCTTGTGGGCCGACTACGAGCAGTACTTC